The entry below describes one T cell receptor beta chain. Its antigen is unknown. Primed by a sample-barcoded 5' primer and a J-beta primer mix, a second PCR proceeded for 7 to 11 cycles. TCRdb reanalysed the 5' RACE reads using MiXCR and keeps one entry per CDR3 protein. Of around 750,000 distinct CDR3 sequences listed, 40% to 65% are singletons. The source of the sample is a study of blood T cells in healthy people across ages. About the research overall: The template switching approach captured approximately one barcoded beta molecule for every two T cells. Whole-study findings and limits: Donors of long life had a larger count of naive CD4+ cells and greater diversity than aged donors. Calculation of diversity from one million T cells yielded estimates considered to be underestimates.

V gave up 8 bases and J gave up 7 bases, with 26 bases separating them. Germline assignment: CDR1 MNHEY and CDR2 SMNVEV (reference sequence). CDR3 length: 16 amino acids. Sequencing was done on a sample of blood. V and J are TRBV27 and TRBJ2-5; a possible D gene is TRBD2 (7 bases). The receptor was isolated from a man older than 75 in good health. This chain's CDR3 is CASSLGGAEFKGTQYF. In DNA, the CDR3 is TGTGCCAGCTCCCTAGGGGGGGCCGAGTTTAAAGGGACCCAGTACTTC.